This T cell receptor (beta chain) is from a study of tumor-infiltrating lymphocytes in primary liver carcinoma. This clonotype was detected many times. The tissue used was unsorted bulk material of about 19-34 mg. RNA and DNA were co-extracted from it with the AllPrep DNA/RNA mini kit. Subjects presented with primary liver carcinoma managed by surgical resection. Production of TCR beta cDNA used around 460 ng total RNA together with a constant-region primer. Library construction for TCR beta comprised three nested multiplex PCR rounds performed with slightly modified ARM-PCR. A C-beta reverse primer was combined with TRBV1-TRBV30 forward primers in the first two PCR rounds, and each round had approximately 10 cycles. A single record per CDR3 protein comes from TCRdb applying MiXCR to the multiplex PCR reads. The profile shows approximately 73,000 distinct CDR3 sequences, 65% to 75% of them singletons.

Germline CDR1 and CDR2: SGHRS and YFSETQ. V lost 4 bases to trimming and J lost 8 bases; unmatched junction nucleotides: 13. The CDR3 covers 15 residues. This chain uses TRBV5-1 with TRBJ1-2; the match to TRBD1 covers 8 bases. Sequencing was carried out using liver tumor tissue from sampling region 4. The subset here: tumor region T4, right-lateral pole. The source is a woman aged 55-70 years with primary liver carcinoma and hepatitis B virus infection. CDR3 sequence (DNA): TGCGCCAGCAGCGCTGCCTTCTCCGACAGGGGAGGCTACACCTTC. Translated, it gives CASSAAFSDRGGYTF.